The 25 T cell receptor beta chains below all came from one sample that was sequenced in a study of CXCR3-negative and CXCR3-positive naive CD8 T cells. For these TCRs, the target antigens are not known. Libraries of TRB cDNA were made by 5' RACE and carried UMIs. No DNA is given; TCRdb re-called the 5' RACE reads and lists each CDR3 protein once. The sample has roughly 80,000 distinct CDR3 sequences, and its top ten clones hold about 0.62%. Study-level results: Higher TRB CDR3 hydrophobicity marked CXCR3-positive naive cells relative to CXCR3-negative naive cells.

The sequenced sample consisted of naive CXCR3+ CD8+ T cells from blood. The subset: CD45RO-CCR7+CD27+CD95- naive CD8+ T cells expressing CXCR3 (TNR3+). The receptor set was obtained from a human donor in good health. Some clones in this sample may be carry-over from other donors' samples.

V and J are TRBV12-3 or TRBV12-4 and TRBJ2-2; the D gene TCRdb calls, TRBD2, cannot be checked with no DNA. There are 18 residues in the CDR3. The CDR3 spells CASSPGTSGGAYTGELFF.

This rearrangement joins TRBV11-1 to TRBJ2-3. Germline CDR1 is SGHAT and CDR2 is FQDESV (reference sequence). The CDR3 covers 15 residues. CDR3 in amino acids: CASSLAMRNTDTQYF. Filled out from reference TRBV11-1 and TRBJ2-3, the complete variable domain reads EAEVAQSPRYKITEKSQAVAFWCDPISGHATLYWYRQILGQGPELLVQFQDESVVDDSQLPKDRFSAERLKGVDSTLKIQPAELGDSAMYLCASSLAMRNTDTQYFGPGTRLTVL.

The rearrangement joins TRBV6-2 or TRBV6-3 to TRBJ1-2. CDR1 is MNHEY and CDR2 is SVGEGT in the germline V gene. This CDR3 is 11 amino acids long. The CDR3 sequence is CASSFGGGYTF.

The rearrangement uses TRBV20-1 and TRBJ2-4; lacking DNA, the TRBD2 call made by TCRdb goes unchecked. The CDR3 sequence is 14 residues long. The germline CDR1 and CDR2 sequences are DFQATT and SNEGSKA (reference sequence). The CDR3 reads CSASLRGPKNIQYF.

The V call is TRBV9, the J call TRBJ2-1. CDR1 is SGDLS, CDR2 YYNGEE, per germline. The CDR3 is 12 amino acids. The CDR3 reads CASSVVKEEQFF.

V is TRBV10-3 and J is TRBJ2-7; TCRdb lists TRBD2, though no DNA is available to test this call. Germline V gene lookup returns CDR1 ENHRY and CDR2 SYGVKD. The CDR3 loop spans 19 amino acids. The CDR3: CAIGRTGQGLAGEWYEQYF.

The chain carries TRBV6-5 and TRBJ2-7; TCRdb outputs TRBD2, but without DNA this stays unchecked. The CDR3 runs 17 residues. In germline, CDR1 is MNHEY, CDR2 SVGAGI. This CDR3 is CASSYSLASGGPYEQYF.

The chain employs TRBV11-2 and TRBJ1-1; TCRdb proposes TRBD1, but this gene call is untestable without DNA. CDR3 length: 14 residues. Germline V gene data show CDR1 as SGHAT and CDR2 as FQNNGV. The CDR3 loop is CATQSGHGDTEAFF.

This sequence joins TRBV6-5 and TRBJ2-1; there is no DNA to check the TCRdb D call of TRBD1. This CDR3 is 17 amino acids long. Germline V gene lookup returns CDR1 MNHEY and CDR2 SVGAGI. CDR3 sequence reads: CASSKTGDTDSYNEQFF.

The J gene is TRBJ2-3, the V gene TRBV14; TCRdb's assignment of TRBD1 cannot be checked, as there is no DNA. Germline lookup yields CDR1 SGHDN and CDR2 FVKESK. The CDR3 contains 16 residues. The CDR3 region is CASSHRRDRVTDTQYF.

The chain combines TRBV4-2 with TRBJ1-2; no DNA is available, so the TRBD1 call from TCRdb remains unchecked. This CDR3 comprises 16 residues. CDR1 and CDR2 from the germline V gene are LGHNA and YNFKEQ. CDR3 residues: CASRPRADRDRPGYTF.

The chain employs TRBV9 and TRBJ1-1. This CDR3 has 13 amino acids. The V gene's germline CDR1 is SGDLS and CDR2 YYNGEE. This CDR3 reads CASRAGTGYEAFF.

V usage is TRBV20-1 and J usage is TRBJ2-1; the TCRdb call, TRBD1, lacks DNA for checking. The CDR3 spans 14 residues. Per germline, CDR1 DFQATT and CDR2 SNEGSKA (reference sequence). The CDR3 here is CSARETPGAGLQFF.

The rearrangement links TRBV28 to TRBJ2-2; TCRdb lists TRBD2, though no DNA is available to test this call. The CDR3 is made up of 17 amino acids. From germline, CDR1 is MDHEN and CDR2 SYDVKM. CDR3 residues: CASSPFHRGANTGELFF.

The chain combines TRBV29-1 with TRBJ2-1; TCRdb selects TRBD2, and the lack of DNA leaves this call unchecked. Germline V lookup: CDR1 SQVTM, CDR2 ANQGSEA. The CDR3 runs to 15 residues. The CDR3 sequence: CSVVTSGSVYNEQFF.

V and J are TRBV28 and TRBJ2-5; checking the TCRdb D call of TRBD2 is not possible without DNA. This CDR3 region has 12 residues. Germline V CDR1 and CDR2: MDHEN, SYDVKM. CDR3 region: CASSRRAGFGYF.

This chain connects TRBV29-1 to TRBJ1-1. CDR1 is SQVTM, CDR2 ANQGSEA, per germline. The CDR3 runs 14 residues. CDR3 in amino acids: CSVVSGASNTEAFF. The full variable domain, in which reference TRBV29-1 and TRBJ1-1 provide the parts outside the CDR3, is SAVISQKPSRDICQRGTSLTIQCQVDSQVTMMFWYRQQPGQSLTLIATANQGSEATYESGFVIDKFPISRPNLTFSTLTVSNMSPEDSSIYLCSVVSGASNTEAFFGQGTRLTVV.

J is TRBJ2-7 and V is TRBV6-2 or TRBV6-3; no DNA is available, so the TRBD1 call from TCRdb remains unchecked. The CDR3 runs 14 residues. The germline V gene encodes CDR1 MNHEY and CDR2 SVGEGT. This CDR3 is CASSFGTDSYEQYF.

The rearrangement joins TRBV19 to TRBJ1-5; TCRdb outputs TRBD1, but without DNA this stays unchecked. The CDR3 is 13 residues long. Germline-derived CDR1 and CDR2 are LNHDA and SQIVND (reference sequence). The CDR3 reads CASRTGANRPQHF. The full variable domain, its missing parts supplied by reference TRBV19 and TRBJ1-5, is DGGITQSPKYLFRKEGQNVTLSCEQNLNHDAMYWYRQDPGQGLRLIYYSQIVNDFQKGDIAEGYSVSREKKESFPLTVTSAQKNPTAFYLCASRTGANRPQHFGDGTRLSIL.

V usage is TRBV10-3 and J usage is TRBJ2-7. The germline V gene has CDR1 ENHRY and CDR2 SYGVKD. CDR3 length: 13 amino acids. CDR3 protein: CAIISDRTGEQYF.

The V call is TRBV29-1, the J call TRBJ2-1; TCRdb reports TRBD2, a call that lacks DNA to check it against. From germline, CDR1 is SQVTM and CDR2 ANQGSEA. The CDR3 totals 12 residues. The CDR3 sequence: CSVASGRNEQFF.

V and J are TRBV28 and TRBJ2-7. Germline lookup yields CDR1 MDHEN and CDR2 SYDVKM. This CDR3 is 12 amino acids long. Here the CDR3 reads CASSDLSYEQYF.

The V call is TRBV6-5, the J call TRBJ2-7. CDR1 and CDR2 (germline): MNHEY, SVGAGI. The CDR3 extends over 14 amino acids. The CDR3 spells CASSYRVSSYEQYF.

This rearrangement joins TRBV5-1 to TRBJ2-7; the TCRdb call, TRBD2, lacks DNA for checking. CDR1 and CDR2 from the germline V gene are SGHRS and YFSETQ. The CDR3 spans 12 residues. The CDR3 protein is CASQGGSYEQYF. Full variable domain (outside the CDR3, taken from reference TRBV5-1 and TRBJ2-7): KAGVTQTPRYLIKTRGQQVTLSCSPISGHRSVSWYQQTPGQGLQFLFEYFSETQRNKGNFPGRFSGRQFSNSRSEMNVSTLELGDSALYLCASQGGSYEQYFGPGTRLTVT.

This rearrangement joins TRBV13 to TRBJ2-7; TCRdb's D gene call, TRBD1, goes unchecked for lack of DNA. CDR1 is PRHDT, CDR2 FYEKMQ, per germline (reference sequence). This CDR3 comprises 15 residues. The CDR3: CASSQGHPGSYEQYF. The full variable domain, in which reference TRBV13 and TRBJ2-7 provide the parts outside the CDR3, is AAGVIQSPRHLIKEKRETATLKCYPIPRHDTVYWYQQGPGQDPQFLISFYEKMQSDKGSIPDRFSAQQFSDYHSELNMSSLELGDSALYFCASSQGHPGSYEQYFGPGTRLTVT.